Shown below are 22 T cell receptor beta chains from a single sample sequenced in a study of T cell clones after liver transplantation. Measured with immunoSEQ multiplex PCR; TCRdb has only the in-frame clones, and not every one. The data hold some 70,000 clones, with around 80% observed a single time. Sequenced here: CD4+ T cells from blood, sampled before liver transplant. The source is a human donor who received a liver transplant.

The CDR3 region is CASSVERLAGADTQYF. DNA for the CDR3: TGTGCCAGCAGCGTAGAAAGGCTAGCGGGGGCAGATACGCAGTATTTT. The genes are TRBV9 and TRBJ2-3; TRBD2 agrees at 10 bases. V shed 0 bases, J shed 4 bases, and the junction held 5 bases outside the gene matches. Germline CDR1 is SGDLS and CDR2 is YYNGEE. The CDR3 runs 16 residues.

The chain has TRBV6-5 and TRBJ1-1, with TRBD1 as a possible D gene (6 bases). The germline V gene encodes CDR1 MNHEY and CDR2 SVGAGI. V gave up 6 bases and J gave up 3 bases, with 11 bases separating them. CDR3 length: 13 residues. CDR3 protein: CASRSQGYTEAFF. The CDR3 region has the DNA TGTGCCAGCAGGTCACAGGGCTACACTGAAGCTTTCTTT.

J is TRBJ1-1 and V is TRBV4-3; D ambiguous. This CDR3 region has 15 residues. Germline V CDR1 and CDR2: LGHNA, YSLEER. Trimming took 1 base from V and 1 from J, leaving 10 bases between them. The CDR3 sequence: CASSQVSRSNTEAFF. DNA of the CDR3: TGCGCCAGCAGCCAAGTTTCCAGGTCGAACACTGAAGCTTTCTTT.

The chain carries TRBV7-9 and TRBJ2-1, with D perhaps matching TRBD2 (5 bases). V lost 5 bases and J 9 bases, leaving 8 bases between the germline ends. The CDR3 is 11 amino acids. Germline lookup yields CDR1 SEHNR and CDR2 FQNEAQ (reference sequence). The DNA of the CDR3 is TGTGCCAGCAGCGCCGGGATTGAGCAGTTCTTC. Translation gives CASSAGIEQFF.

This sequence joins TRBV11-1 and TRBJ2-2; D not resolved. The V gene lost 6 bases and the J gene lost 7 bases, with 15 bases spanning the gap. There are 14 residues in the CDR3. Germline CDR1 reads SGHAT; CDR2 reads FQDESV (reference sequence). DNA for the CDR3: TGTGCCAGCAGAGACCCCCGGTCTCACGGGGAGCTGTTTTTT. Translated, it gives CASRDPRSHGELFF.

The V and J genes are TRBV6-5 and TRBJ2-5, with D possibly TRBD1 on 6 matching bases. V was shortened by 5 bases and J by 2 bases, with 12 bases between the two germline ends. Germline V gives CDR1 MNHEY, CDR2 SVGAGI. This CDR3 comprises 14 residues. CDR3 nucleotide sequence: TGTGCCAGCAGTCGGGGACATCGACAAGAGACCCAGTACTTC. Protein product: CASSRGHRQETQYF.

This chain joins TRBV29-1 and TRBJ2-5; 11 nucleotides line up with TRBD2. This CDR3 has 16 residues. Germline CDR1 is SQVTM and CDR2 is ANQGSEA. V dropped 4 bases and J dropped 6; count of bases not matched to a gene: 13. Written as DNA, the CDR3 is TGCAGCGTTGTCGGACTAGCGGGTGAGCCTCAACAGACCCAGTACTTC. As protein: CSVVGLAGEPQQTQYF. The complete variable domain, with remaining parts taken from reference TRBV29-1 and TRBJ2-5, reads SAVISQKPSRDICQRGTSLTIQCQVDSQVTMMFWYRQQPGQSLTLIATANQGSEATYESGFVIDKFPISRPNLTFSTLTVSNMSPEDSSIYLCSVVGLAGEPQQTQYFGPGTRLLVL.

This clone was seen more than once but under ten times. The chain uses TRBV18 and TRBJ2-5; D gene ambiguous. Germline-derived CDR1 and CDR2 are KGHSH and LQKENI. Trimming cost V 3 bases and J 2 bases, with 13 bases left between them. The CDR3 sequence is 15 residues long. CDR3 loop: CASSPVAAGQETQYF. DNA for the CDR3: TGTGCCAGCTCACCCGTGGCGGCAGGACAAGAGACCCAGTACTTC.

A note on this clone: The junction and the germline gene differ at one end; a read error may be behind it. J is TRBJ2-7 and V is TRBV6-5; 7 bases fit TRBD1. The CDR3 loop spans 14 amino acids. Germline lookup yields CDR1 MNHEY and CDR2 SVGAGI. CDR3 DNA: TGTGCCAGCAGTCGGGACAGTCTTTCCTACGGGCAGTACTTC. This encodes CASSRDSLSYGQYF.

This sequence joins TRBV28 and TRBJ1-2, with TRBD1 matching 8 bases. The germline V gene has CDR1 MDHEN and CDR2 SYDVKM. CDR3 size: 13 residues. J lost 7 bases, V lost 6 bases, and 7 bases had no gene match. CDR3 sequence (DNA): TGTGCCAGCAGAAAGGACAGGGCTGGTGGCTACACCTTC. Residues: CASRKDRAGGYTF.

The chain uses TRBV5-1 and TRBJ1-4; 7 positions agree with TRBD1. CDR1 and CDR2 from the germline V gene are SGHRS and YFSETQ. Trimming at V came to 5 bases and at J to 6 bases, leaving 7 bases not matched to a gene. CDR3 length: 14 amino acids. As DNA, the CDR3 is TGCGCCAGCAGTACAGGGGCCAAGGATGAAAAACTGTTTTTT. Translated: CASSTGAKDEKLFF.

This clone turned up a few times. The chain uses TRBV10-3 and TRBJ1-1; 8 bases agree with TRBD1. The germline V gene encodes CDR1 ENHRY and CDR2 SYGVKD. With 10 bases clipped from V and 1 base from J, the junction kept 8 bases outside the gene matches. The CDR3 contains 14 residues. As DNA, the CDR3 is TGTGCCACCTCGGGACAGGTGGGGAACACTGAAGCTTTCTTT. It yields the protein CATSGQVGNTEAFF.

The CDR3 reads CASSLGQGRYTF. The DNA of the CDR3 is TGTGCCAGCTCCCTGGGACAGGGACGCTACACCTTC. The chain couples TRBV18 to TRBJ1-2; 9 bases map to TRBD1. CDR1 is KGHSH and CDR2 is LQKENI in the germline V gene. V lost 6 bases and J lost 9; bases outside the gene matches: 5. CDR3 length: 12 residues.

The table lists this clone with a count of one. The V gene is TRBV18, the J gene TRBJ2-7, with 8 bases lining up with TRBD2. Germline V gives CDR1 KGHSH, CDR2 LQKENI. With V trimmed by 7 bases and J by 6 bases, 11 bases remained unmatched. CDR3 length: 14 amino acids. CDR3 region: CASLLAGGSSEQYF. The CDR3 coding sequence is TGTGCCAGCTTACTGGCGGGAGGAAGCTCCGAGCAGTACTTC.

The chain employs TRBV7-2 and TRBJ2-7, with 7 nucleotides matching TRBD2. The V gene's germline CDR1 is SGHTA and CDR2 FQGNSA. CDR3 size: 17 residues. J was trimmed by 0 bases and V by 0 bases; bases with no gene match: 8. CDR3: CASSLAGWRESSYEQYF. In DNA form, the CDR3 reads TGTGCCAGCAGCTTAGCGGGCTGGCGGGAGAGCTCCTACGAGCAGTACTTC.

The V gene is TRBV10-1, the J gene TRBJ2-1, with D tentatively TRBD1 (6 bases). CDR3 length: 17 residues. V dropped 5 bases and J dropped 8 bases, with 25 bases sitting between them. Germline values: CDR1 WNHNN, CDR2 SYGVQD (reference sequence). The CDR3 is CASSPAFTGMTTDEQFF. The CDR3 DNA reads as TGCGCCAGCAGTCCAGCGTTTACAGGGATGACGACCGATGAGCAGTTCTTC.

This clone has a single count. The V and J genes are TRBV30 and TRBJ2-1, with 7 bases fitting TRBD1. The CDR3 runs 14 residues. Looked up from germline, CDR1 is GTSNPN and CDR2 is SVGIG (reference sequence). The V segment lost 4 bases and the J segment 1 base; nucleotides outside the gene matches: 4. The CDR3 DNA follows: TGTGCCTGGACTACAGGGGCTTCCTACAATGAGCAGTTCTTC. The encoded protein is CAWTTGASYNEQFF.

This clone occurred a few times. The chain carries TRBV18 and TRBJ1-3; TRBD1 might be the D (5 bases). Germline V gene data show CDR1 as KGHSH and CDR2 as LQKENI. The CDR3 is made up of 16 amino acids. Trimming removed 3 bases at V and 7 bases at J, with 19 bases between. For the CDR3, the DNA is TGTGCCAGCTCACCCCCCCCGGGGCGGAAAGCCAACACCATATATTTT. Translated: CASSPPPGRKANTIYF. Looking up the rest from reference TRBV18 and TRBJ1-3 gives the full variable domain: NAGVMQNPRHLVRRRGQEARLRCSPMKGHSHVYWYRQLPEEGLKFMVYLQKENIIDESGMPKERFSAEFPKEGPSILRIQQVVRGDSAAYFCASSPPPGRKANTIYFGEGSWLTVV.

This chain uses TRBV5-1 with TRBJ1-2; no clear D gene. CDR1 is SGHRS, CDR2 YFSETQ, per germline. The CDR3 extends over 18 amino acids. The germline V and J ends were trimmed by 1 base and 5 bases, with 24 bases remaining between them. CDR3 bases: TGCGCCAGCAGCTTGAATCCCATACGCCCCCTAGACCCATATGGCTACACCTTC. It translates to CASSLNPIRPLDPYGYTF.

The CDR3 reads CASSVVFGNTEAFF. The CDR3 nucleotides are TGTGCCAGCAGTGTGGTGTTCGGGAACACTGAAGCTTTCTTT. The chain joins TRBV6-4 to TRBJ1-1; no clear D gene. The V gene lost 4 bases and the J gene lost 1 base, with 10 bases spanning the gap. CDR1 and CDR2 from the germline V gene are MRHNA and SNTAGT. The CDR3 sequence is 14 residues long.

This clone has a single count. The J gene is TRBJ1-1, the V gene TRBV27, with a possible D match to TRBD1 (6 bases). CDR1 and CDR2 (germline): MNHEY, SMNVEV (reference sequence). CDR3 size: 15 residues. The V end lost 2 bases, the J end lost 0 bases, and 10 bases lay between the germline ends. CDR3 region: CASSLGGRLNTEAFF. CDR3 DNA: TGTGCCAGCAGTTTAGGGGGCCGGTTGAACACTGAAGCTTTCTTT.

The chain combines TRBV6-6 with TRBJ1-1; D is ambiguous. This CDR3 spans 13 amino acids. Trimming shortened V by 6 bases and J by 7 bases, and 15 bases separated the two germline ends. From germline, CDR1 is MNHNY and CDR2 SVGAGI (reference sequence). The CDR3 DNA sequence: TGTGCCAGCAGCCCTCCGATACAGAGTGAAGCTTTCTTT. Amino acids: CASSPPIQSEAFF.